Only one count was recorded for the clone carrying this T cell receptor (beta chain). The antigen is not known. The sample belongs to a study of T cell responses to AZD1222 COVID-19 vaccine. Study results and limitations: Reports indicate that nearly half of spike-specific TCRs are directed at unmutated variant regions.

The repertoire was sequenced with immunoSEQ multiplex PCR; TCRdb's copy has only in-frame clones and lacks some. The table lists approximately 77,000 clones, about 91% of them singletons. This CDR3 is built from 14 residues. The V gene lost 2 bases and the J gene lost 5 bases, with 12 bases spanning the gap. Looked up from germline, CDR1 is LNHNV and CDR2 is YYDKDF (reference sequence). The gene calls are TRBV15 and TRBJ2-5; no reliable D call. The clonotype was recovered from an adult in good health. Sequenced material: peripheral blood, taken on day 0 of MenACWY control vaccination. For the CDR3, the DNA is TGTGCCACCAGCAGACCAGGACGGGTGGAGACCCAGTACTTC. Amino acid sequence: CATSRPGRVETQYF.